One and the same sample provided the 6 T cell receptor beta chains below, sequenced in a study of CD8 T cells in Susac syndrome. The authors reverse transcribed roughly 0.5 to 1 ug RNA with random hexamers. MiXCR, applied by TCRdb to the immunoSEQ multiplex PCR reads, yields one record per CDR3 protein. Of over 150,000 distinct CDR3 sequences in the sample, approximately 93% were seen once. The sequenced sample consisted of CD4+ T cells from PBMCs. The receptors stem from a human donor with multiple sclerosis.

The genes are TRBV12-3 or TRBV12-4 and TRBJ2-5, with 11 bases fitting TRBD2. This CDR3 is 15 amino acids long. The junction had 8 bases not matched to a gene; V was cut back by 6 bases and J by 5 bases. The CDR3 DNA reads TGTGCCAGCAGCATAGCGGGAGGGCCTTCTGAGACCCAGTACTTC. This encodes CASSIAGGPSETQYF.

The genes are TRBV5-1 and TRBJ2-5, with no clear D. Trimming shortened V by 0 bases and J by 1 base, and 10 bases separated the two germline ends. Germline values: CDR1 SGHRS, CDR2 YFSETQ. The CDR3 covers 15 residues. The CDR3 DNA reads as TGCGCCAGCAGCTTGGCCGGCACTTTCCAAGAGACCCAGTACTTC. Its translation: CASSLAGTFQETQYF.

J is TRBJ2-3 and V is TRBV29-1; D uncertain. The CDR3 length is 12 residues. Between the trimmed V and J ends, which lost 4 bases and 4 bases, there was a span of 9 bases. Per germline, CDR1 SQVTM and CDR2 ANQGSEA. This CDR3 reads CSVVAVPDTQYF. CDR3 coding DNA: TGCAGCGTTGTGGCGGTTCCAGATACGCAGTATTTT.

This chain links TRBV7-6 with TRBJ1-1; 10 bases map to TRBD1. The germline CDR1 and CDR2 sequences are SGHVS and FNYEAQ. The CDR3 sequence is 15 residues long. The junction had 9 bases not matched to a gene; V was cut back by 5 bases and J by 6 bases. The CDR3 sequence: CASSLQLTGGAEAFF. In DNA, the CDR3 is TGTGCCAGCAGCCTTCAATTGACAGGGGGCGCTGAAGCTTTCTTT.

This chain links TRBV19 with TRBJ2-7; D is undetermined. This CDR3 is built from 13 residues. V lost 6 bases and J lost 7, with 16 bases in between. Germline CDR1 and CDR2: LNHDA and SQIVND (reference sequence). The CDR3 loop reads CASRAPALGEQYF. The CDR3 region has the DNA TGTGCCAGTAGGGCCCCAGCCTTGGGGGAGCAGTACTTC.

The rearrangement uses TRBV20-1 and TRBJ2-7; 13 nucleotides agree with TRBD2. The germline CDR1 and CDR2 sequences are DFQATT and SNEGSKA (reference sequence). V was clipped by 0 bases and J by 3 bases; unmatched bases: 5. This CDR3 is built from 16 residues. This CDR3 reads CSARDPTSGGGYEQYF. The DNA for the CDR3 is TGCAGTGCTAGAGACCCAACTAGCGGGGGGGGCTACGAGCAGTACTTC.